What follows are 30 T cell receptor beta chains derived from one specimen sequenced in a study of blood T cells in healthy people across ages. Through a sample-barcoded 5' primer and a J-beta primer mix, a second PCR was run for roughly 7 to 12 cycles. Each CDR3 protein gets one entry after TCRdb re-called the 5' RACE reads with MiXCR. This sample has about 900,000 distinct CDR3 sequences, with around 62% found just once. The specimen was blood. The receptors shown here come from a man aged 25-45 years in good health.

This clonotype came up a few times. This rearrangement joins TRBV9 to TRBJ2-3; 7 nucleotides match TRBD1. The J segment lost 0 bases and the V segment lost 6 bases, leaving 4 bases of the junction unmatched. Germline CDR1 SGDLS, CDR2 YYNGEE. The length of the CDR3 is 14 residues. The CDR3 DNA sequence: TGTGCCAGCACGCCGGGACAGAGCACAGATACGCAGTATTTT. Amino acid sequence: CASTPGQSTDTQYF. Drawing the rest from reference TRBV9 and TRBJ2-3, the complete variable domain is DSGVTQTPKHLITATGQRVTLRCSPRSGDLSVYWYQQSLDQGLQFLIQYYNGEERAKGNILERFSAQQFPDLHSELNLSSLELGDSALYFCASTPGQSTDTQYFGPGTRLTVL.

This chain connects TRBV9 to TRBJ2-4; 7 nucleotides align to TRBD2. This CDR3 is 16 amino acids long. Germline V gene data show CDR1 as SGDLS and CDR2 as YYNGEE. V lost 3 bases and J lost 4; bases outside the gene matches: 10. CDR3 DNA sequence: TGTGCCAGCAGCGATAGCGGGCTAGCGGAAAAAAACATTCAGTACTTC. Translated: CASSDSGLAEKNIQYF.

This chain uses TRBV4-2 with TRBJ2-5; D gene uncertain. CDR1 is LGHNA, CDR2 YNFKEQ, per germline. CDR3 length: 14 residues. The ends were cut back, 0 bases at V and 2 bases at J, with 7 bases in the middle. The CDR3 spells CASSQEEAQETQYF. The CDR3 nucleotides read TGTGCCAGCAGCCAAGAAGAAGCGCAAGAGACCCAGTACTTC.

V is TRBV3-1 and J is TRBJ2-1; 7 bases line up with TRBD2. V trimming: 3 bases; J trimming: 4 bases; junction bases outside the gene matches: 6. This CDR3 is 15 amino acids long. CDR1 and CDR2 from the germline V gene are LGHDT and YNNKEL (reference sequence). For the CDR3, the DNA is TGTGCCAGCAGCCAGGCAGCGGGACGATACAATGAGCAGTTCTTC. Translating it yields CASSQAAGRYNEQFF.

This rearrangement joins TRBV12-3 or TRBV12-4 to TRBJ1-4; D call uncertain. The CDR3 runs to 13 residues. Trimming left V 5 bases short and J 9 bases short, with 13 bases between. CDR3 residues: CASSPSPPKKLFF. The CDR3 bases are TGTGCCAGCAGTCCCAGCCCCCCTAAAAAACTGTTTTTT.

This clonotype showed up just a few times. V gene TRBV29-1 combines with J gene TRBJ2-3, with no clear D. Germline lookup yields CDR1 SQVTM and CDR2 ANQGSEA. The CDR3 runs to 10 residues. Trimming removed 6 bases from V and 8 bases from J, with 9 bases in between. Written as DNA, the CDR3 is TGCAGCGTCATTCTGGGTACGCAGTATTTT. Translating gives CSVILGTQYF.

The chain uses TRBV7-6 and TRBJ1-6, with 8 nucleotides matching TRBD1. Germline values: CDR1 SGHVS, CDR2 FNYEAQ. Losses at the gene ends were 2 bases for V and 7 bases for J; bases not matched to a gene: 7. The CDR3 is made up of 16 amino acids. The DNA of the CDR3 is TGTGCCAGCAGCTTATCCCCCGGACAGGGAAATTCACCCCTCCACTTT. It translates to CASSLSPGQGNSPLHF. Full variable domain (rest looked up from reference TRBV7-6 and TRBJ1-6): GAGVSQSPRYKVTKRGQDVALRCDPISGHVSLYWYRQALGQGPEFLTYFNYEAQQDKSGLPNDRFSAERPEGSISTLTIQRTEQRDSAMYRCASSLSPGQGNSPLHFGNGTRLTVT.

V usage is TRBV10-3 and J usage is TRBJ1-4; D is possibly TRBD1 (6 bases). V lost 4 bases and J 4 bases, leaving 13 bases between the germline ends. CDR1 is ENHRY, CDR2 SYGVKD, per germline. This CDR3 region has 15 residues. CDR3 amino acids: CAISGAGASNEKLFF. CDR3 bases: TGTGCCATCAGTGGAGCAGGGGCGAGTAATGAAAAACTGTTTTTT.

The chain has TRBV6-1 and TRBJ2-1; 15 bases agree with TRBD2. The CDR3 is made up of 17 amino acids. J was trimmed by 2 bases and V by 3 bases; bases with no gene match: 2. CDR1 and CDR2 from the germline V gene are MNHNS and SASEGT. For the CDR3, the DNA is TGTGCCAGCAGTGACAGGACTAGCGGGGGGGCCTACAATGAGCAGTTCTTC. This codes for CASSDRTSGGAYNEQFF.

The CDR3 sequence is CASSRSQGNEQFF. DNA of the CDR3: TGTGCCAGCTCACGCTCACAGGGTAATGAGCAGTTCTTC. This rearrangement joins TRBV18 to TRBJ2-1, with D possibly being TRBD1 (6 bases). Trimming took off 4 bases at V and 7 bases at J, with 11 bases between the two ends. This CDR3 comprises 13 residues. The germline V gene encodes CDR1 KGHSH and CDR2 LQKENI.

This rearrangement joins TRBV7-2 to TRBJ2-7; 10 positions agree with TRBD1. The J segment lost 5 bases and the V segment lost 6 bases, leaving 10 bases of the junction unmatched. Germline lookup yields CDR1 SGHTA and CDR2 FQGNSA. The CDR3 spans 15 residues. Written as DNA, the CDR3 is TGTGCCAGCAGGTACGCCGGGACAGGGGCCAACGAGCAGTACTTC. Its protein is CASRYAGTGANEQYF.

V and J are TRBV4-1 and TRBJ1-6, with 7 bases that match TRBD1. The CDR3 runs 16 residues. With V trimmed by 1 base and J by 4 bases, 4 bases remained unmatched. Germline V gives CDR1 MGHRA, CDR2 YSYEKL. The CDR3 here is CASSQVQGSYNSPLHF. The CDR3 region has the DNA TGCGCCAGCAGCCAAGTACAGGGGTCTTATAATTCACCCCTCCACTTT.

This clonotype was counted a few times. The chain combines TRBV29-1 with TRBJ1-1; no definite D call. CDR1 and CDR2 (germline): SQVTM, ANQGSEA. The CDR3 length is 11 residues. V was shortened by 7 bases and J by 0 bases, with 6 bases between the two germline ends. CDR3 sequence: CSAAMNTEAFF. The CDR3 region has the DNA TGCAGCGCTGCCATGAACACTGAAGCTTTCTTT.

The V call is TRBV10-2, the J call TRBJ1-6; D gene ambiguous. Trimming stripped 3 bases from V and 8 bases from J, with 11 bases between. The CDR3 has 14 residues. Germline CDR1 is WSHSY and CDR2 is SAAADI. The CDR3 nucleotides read TGCGCCAGCAGTGATAAGGTTGCGGATTCACCCCTCCACTTT. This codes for CASSDKVADSPLHF.

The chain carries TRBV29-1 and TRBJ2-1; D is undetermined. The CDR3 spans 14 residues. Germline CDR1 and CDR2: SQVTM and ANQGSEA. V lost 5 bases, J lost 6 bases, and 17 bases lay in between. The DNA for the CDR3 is TGCAGCGTTTTGAAGAGGAAGGGTGTCAATGAGCAGTTCTTC. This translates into CSVLKRKGVNEQFF.

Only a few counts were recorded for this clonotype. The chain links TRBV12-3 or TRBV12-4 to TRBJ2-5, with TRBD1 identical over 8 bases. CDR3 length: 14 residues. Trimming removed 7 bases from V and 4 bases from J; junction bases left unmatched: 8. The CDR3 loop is CASTRTGMAETQYF. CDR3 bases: TGTGCCAGCACCCGGACAGGGATGGCAGAGACCCAGTACTTC.

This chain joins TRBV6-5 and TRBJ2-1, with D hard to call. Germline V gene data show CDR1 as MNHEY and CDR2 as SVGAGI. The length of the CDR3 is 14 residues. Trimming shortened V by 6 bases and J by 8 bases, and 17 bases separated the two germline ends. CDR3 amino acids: CASRARALLDEQFF. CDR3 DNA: TGTGCCAGCAGGGCACGAGCTTTGTTAGATGAGCAGTTCTTC.

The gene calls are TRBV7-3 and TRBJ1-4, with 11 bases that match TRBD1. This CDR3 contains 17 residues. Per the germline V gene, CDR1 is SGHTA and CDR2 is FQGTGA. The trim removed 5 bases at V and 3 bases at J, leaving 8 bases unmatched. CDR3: CASSLLGQGAANEKLFF. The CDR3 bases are TGTGCCAGCAGCCTACTCGGACAGGGGGCCGCTAATGAAAAACTGTTTTTT.

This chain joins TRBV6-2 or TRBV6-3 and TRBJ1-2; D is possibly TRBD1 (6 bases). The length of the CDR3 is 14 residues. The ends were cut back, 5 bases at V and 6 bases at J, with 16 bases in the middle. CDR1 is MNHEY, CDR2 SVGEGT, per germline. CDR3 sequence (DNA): TGTGCCAGCAGTGACGCAGGGGATGAGGATGGCTACACCTTC. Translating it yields CASSDAGDEDGYTF.

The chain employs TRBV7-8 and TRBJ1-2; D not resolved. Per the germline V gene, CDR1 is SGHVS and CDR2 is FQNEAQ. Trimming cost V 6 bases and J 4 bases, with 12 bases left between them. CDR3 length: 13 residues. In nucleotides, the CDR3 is TGTGCCAGCAGTTCCGGGTCCACCTATGGCTACACCTTC. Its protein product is CASSSGSTYGYTF.

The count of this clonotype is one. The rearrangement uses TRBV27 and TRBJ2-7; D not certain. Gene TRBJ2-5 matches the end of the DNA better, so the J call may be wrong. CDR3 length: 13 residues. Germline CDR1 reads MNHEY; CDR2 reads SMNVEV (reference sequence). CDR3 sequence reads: CASSFYGEETQYF. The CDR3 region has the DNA TGTGCCAGCAGTTTTTATGGGGAAGAGACCCAGTACTTC.

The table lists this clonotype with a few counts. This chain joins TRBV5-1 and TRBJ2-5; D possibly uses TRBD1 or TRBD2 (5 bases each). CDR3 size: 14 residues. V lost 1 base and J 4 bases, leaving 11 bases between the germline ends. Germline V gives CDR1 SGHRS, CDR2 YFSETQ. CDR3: CASSLNGDGETQYF. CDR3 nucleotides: TGCGCCAGCAGCTTGAACGGGGACGGAGAGACCCAGTACTTC. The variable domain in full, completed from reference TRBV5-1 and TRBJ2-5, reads KAGVTQTPRYLIKTRGQQVTLSCSPISGHRSVSWYQQTPGQGLQFLFEYFSETQRNKGNFPGRFSGRQFSNSRSEMNVSTLELGDSALYLCASSLNGDGETQYFGPGTRLLVL.

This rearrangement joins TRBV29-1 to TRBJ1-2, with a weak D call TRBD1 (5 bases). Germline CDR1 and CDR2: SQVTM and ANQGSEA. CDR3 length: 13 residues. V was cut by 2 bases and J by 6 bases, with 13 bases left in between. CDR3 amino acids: CSVEKLQVDGYTF. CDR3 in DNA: TGCAGCGTTGAAAAATTACAGGTCGATGGCTACACCTTC.

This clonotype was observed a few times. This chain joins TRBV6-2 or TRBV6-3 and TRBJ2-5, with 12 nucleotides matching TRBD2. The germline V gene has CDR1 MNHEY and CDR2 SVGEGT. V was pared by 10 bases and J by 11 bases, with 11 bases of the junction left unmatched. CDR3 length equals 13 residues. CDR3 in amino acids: CAIRLAGDNEQYF. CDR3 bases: TGTGCCATTAGACTAGCGGGGGACAATGAGCAGTACTTC.

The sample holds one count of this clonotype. CDR3 DNA: TGTGCCAGCAGACCGGGACCCGGACCCTACGAGCAGTACTTC. This translates into CASRPGPGPYEQYF. The chain has TRBV27 and TRBJ2-7, with D perhaps matching TRBD1 or TRBD2 (5 bases each). The CDR3 loop spans 14 amino acids. V was cut by 6 bases and J by 2 bases, with 14 bases left in between. Germline CDR1 MNHEY, CDR2 SMNVEV (reference sequence).

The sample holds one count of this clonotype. The DNA of the CDR3 is TGTGCCACCCACGACAGGGCAGAACAGCCCCAGCATTTT. It specifies CATHDRAEQPQHF. The chain is built from TRBV10-3 and TRBJ1-5, with TRBD1 matching over 7 bases. This CDR3 has 13 amino acids. Germline CDR1 reads ENHRY; CDR2 reads SYGVKD. Germline trimming cut 10 bases from V and 7 bases from J; bases unmatched to any gene: 10.

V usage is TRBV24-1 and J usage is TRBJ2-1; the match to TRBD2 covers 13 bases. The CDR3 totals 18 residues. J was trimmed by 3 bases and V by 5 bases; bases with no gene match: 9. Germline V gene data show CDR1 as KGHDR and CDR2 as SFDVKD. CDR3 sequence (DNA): TGTGCCACCAGTGGACCGGGACTAGCGGGGTCTCACTACAATGAGCAGTTCTTC. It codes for CATSGPGLAGSHYNEQFF.

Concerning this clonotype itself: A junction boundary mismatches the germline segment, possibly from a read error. CDR3 DNA sequence: TGCAGTGCTAGAATGATAGGTCCCGGGACAGGGGGCACGGATACGCAGTATTTT. Its protein is CSARMIGPGTGGTDTQYF. The rearrangement uses TRBV20-1 and TRBJ2-3; TRBD1 aligns across 12 bases. The CDR3 runs to 18 residues. Per germline, CDR1 DFQATT and CDR2 SNEGSKA (reference sequence).

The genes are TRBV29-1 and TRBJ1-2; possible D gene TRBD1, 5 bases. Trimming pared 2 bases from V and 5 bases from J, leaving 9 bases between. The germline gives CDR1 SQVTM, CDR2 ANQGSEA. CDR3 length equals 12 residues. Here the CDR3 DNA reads TGCAGCGTTGAAAAGACAGATTATGGCTACACCTTC. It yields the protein CSVEKTDYGYTF.

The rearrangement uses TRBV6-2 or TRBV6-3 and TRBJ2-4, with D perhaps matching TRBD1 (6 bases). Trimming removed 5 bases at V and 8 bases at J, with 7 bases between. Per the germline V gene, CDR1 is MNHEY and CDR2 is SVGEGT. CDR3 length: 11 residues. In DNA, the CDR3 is TGTGCCAGCAGTAAGGGGGACATTCAGTACTTC. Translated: CASSKGDIQYF.